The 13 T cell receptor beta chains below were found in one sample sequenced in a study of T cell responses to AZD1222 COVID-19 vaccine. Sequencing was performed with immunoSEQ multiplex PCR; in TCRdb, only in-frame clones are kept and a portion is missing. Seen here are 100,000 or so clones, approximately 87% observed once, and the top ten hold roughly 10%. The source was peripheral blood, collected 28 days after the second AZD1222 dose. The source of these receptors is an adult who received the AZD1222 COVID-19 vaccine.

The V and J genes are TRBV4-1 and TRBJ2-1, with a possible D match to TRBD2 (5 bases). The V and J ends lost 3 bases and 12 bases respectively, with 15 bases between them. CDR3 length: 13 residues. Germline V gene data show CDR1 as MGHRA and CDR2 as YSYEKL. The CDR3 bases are TGCGCCAGCAGCCAGGGAGCGGTCCCGTGGCAGTTCTTC. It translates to CASSQGAVPWQFF.

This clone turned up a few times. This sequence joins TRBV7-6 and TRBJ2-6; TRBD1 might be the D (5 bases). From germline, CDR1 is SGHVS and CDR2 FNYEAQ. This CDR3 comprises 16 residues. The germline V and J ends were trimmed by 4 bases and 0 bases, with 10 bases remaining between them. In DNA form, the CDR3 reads TGTGCCAGCAGCTCAGGGCCAGACTCTGGGGCCAACGTCCTGACTTTC. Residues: CASSSGPDSGANVLTF. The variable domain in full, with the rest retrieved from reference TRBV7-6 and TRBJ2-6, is GAGVSQSPRYKVTKRGQDVALRCDPISGHVSLYWYRQALGQGPEFLTYFNYEAQQDKSGLPNDRFSAERPEGSISTLTIQRTEQRDSAMYRCASSSGPDSGANVLTFGAGSRLTVL.

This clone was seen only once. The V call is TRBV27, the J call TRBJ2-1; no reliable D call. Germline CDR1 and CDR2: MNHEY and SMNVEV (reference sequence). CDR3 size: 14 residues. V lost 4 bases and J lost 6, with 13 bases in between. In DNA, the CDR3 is TGTGCCAGCAGTTCGCCCTCCGATACCAATGAGCAGTTCTTC. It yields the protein CASSSPSDTNEQFF.

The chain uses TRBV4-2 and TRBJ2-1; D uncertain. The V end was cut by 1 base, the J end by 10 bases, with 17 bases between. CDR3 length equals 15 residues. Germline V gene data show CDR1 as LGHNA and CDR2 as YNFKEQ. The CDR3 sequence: CASSQVVDRQGEQFF. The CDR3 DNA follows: TGTGCCAGCAGCCAAGTTGTAGATCGTCAAGGAGAGCAGTTCTTC.

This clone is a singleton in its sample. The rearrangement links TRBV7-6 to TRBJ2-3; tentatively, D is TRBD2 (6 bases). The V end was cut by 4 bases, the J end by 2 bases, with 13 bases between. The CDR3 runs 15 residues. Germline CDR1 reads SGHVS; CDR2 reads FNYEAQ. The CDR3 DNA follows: TGTGCCAGCAGCTGGACGGGAGTTAACACAGATACGCAGTATTTT. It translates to CASSWTGVNTDTQYF.

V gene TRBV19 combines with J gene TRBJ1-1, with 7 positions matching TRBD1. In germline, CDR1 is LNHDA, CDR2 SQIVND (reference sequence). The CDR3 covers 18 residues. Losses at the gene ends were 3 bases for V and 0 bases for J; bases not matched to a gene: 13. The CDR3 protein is CASSMVAGGTIMNTEAFF. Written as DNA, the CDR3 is TGTGCCAGTAGTATGGTGGCAGGGGGGACCATAATGAACACTGAAGCTTTCTTT.

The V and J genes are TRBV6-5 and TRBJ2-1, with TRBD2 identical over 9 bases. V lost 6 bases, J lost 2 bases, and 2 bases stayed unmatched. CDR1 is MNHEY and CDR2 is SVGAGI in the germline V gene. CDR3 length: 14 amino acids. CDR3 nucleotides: TGTGCCAGCAGCCTAGCGGGGACCTACAATGAGCAGTTCTTC. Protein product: CASSLAGTYNEQFF.

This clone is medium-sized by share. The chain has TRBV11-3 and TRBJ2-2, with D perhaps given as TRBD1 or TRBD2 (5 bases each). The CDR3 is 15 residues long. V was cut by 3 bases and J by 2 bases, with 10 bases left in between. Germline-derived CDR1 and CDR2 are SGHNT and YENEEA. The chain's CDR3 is CASSFGTGNTGELFF. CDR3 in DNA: TGTGCCAGCAGCTTCGGGACCGGAAACACCGGGGAGCTGTTTTTT.

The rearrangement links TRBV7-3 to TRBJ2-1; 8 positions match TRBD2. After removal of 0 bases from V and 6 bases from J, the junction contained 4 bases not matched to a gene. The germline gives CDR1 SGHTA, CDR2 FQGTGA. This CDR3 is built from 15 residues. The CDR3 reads CASSLTSGAINEQFF. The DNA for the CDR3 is TGTGCCAGCAGCTTAACTAGCGGGGCCATCAATGAGCAGTTCTTC.

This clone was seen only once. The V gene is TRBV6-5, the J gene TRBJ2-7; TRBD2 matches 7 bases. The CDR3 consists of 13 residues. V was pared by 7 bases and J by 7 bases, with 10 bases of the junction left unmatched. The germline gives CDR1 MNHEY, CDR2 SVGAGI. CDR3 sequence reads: CASTPQRGWEQYF. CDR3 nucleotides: TGTGCCAGCACTCCCCAGCGGGGCTGGGAGCAGTACTTC.

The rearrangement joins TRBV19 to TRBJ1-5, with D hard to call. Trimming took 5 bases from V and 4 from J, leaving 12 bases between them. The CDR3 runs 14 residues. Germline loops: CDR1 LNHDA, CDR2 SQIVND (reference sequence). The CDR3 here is CASSGRGDNQPQHF. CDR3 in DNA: TGTGCCAGTAGTGGGCGGGGAGATAATCAGCCCCAGCATTTT.

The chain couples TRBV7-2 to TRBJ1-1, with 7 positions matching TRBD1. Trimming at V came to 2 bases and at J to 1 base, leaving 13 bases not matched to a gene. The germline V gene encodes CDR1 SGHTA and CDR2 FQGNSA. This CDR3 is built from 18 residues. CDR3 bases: TGTGCCAGCAGCTTAAGACAGGGACTTCCCCATCCGAACACTGAAGCTTTCTTT. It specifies CASSLRQGLPHPNTEAFF.

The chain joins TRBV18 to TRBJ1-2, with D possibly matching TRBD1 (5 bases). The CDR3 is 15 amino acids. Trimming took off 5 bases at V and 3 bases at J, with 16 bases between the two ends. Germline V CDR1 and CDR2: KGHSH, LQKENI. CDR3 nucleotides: TGTGCCAGCTCATACACAGGCCTGAGTGACTATGGCTACACCTTC. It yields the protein CASSYTGLSDYGYTF.